The 5 T cell receptor beta chains in this list originate from one sample, sequenced in a study of blood T cell repertoires in COVID-19. Method: immunoSEQ multiplex PCR; TCRdb's copy keeps in-frame clones and lacks some. The profile shows about 170,000 clones, more than 75% of them singletons. Source material: peripheral blood. These receptor sequences come from a man aged 65 to 79 with acute or convalescent COVID-19.

The chain carries TRBV5-4 and TRBJ2-1; TRBD2 might be the D (6 bases). Per the germline V gene, CDR1 is SGHNT and CDR2 is YYREEE (reference sequence). The V end was cut by 6 bases, the J end by 12 bases, with 25 bases between. The CDR3 covers 15 residues. The CDR3 bases are TGTGCCAGCACTCAGAGGGCTACTGGGGGGTCAGGGCAGTTCTTC. Translation gives CASTQRATGGSGQFF.

This sequence joins TRBV10-3 and TRBJ2-1; 13 bases are shared with TRBD2. Germline CDR1 is ENHRY and CDR2 is SYGVKD. CDR3 length: 16 amino acids. The trim removed 5 bases at V and 7 bases at J, leaving 8 bases unmatched. The CDR3, as DNA: TGTGCCATCAGTTTGTTACTAGCGGGAGGGGATAATGAGCAGTTCTTC. As protein: CAISLLLAGGDNEQFF.

This chain connects TRBV9 to TRBJ2-3; 9 bases are shared with TRBD2. Germline CDR1 SGDLS, CDR2 YYNGEE. The CDR3 covers 15 residues. V gave up 3 bases and J gave up 5 bases; unmatched junction bases: 7. CDR3 DNA sequence: TGTGCCAGCAGCGCCCGCGGGAGGGCCGAAGATACGCAGTATTTT. It is translated as CASSARGRAEDTQYF.

CDR3 sequence: CASSFRRVPRETQYF. The CDR3 bases are TGTGCCAGCAGTTTTAGGCGGGTACCCCGAGAGACCCAGTACTTC. V gene TRBV28 combines with J gene TRBJ2-5; D possibly corresponds to TRBD2 (5 bases). This CDR3 contains 15 residues. V shed 3 bases and J shed 4 bases, with 15 bases lying between them. Germline CDR1 MDHEN, CDR2 SYDVKM.

The V call is TRBV28, the J call TRBJ2-3; 8 positions agree with TRBD2. V dropped 10 bases and J dropped 2; count of bases not matched to a gene: 11. The CDR3 spans 15 residues. The V gene's germline CDR1 is MDHEN and CDR2 SYDVKM. The CDR3 region has the DNA TGTGCCATCCCAGGGCGCGGGGGGTCCACAGATACGCAGTATTTT. Translation: CAIPGRGGSTDTQYF.